Shown below are 7 T cell receptor beta chains from a single sample sequenced in a study of blood T cell repertoires in COVID-19. This table comes from immunoSEQ multiplex PCR, and its TCRdb copy is limited to in-frame clones, with some not included. The profile shows 150,000 to 200,000 clones, less than 85% of them singletons. Sequencing was done on a sample of PBMCs or T cells enriched from blood (not recorded which). These receptors were taken from a woman aged 55-70 years with acute COVID-19.

The chain employs TRBV7-2 and TRBJ2-5; TRBD2 might be the D (5 bases). The CDR3 runs to 13 residues. Per the germline V gene, CDR1 is SGHTA and CDR2 is FQGNSA. V was pared by 5 bases and J by 3 bases, with 10 bases between. CDR3 region: CASSLGEKETQYF. The CDR3 region has the DNA TGTGCCAGCAGCCTCGGGGAAAAAGAGACCCAGTACTTC.

V and J are TRBV6-5 and TRBJ1-2; TRBD1 aligns across 7 bases. From germline, CDR1 is MNHEY and CDR2 SVGAGI. The junction had 4 bases not matched to a gene; V was cut back by 2 bases and J by 4 bases. The CDR3 is 14 residues long. DNA for the CDR3: TGTGCCAGCAGTTACGACAGGGCCCCCTATGGCTACACCTTC. Protein: CASSYDRAPYGYTF.

This chain uses TRBV15 with TRBJ1-4; no clear D. Per the germline V gene, CDR1 is LNHNV and CDR2 is YYDKDF (reference sequence). The V gene lost 3 bases and the J gene lost 0 bases, with 8 bases spanning the gap. CDR3 length equals 15 residues. The CDR3 loop reads CATSSFIATNEKLFF. Here the CDR3 DNA reads TGTGCCACCAGCAGCTTCATAGCAACTAATGAAAAACTGTTTTTT.

There are a few counts of this clone. The genes are TRBV19 and TRBJ1-1, with 9 bases that match TRBD1. The germline V gene has CDR1 LNHDA and CDR2 SQIVND (reference sequence). With 4 bases clipped from V and 5 bases from J, the junction kept 5 bases outside the gene matches. The CDR3 runs 14 residues. The CDR3 nucleotides read TGTGCCAGTAGTACCGGACAGGGGATAACTGAAGCTTTCTTT. Translated: CASSTGQGITEAFF.

V gene TRBV10-2 combines with J gene TRBJ1-5, with D possibly being TRBD1 (6 bases). V lost 11 bases, J lost 2 bases, and 28 bases lay in between. Germline V gene lookup returns CDR1 WSHSY and CDR2 SAAADI. The CDR3 is made up of 18 amino acids. The CDR3: CAPRSGTLYQPGNQPQHF. The CDR3 DNA follows: TGCGCCCCCAGAAGTGGGACACTATACCAGCCTGGCAATCAGCCCCAGCATTTT.

The chain links TRBV3-1 (or the pseudogene TRBV3-2) to TRBJ1-1; D gene unclear. Trimming pared 2 bases from V and 1 base from J, leaving 8 bases between. Per the germline V gene, CDR1 is LGHDT and CDR2 is YNNKEL (reference sequence). The CDR3 loop spans 14 amino acids. CDR3 region: CASSQLTENTEAFF. As DNA, the CDR3 is TGTGCCAGCAGCCAACTAACAGAGAACACTGAAGCTTTCTTT.

The rearrangement joins TRBV7-8 to TRBJ2-7, with TRBD1 matching over 10 bases. With V trimmed by 5 bases and J by 4 bases, 5 bases remained unmatched. The germline CDR1 and CDR2 sequences are SGHVS and FQNEAQ. The CDR3 covers 14 residues. This CDR3 reads CASSRDRGLYEQYF. The CDR3 DNA is TGTGCCAGCAGCCGAGACAGGGGGCTATACGAGCAGTACTTC.